This TCR beta chain was recovered during a study of blood T cell repertoires in COVID-19. The assay was immunoSEQ multiplex PCR, and TCRdb's table has in-frame clones only and misses some. The table lists around 300,000 clones, roughly 88% of them singletons, with 9% to 9.5% in the top ten. V lost 0 bases and J 5 bases, leaving 14 bases between the germline ends. The CDR3 covers 16 residues. Germline lookup yields CDR1 WSHSY and CDR2 SAAADI. V and J are TRBV10-2 and TRBJ1-5; tentatively, D is TRBD1 (6 bases). The receptor was derived from a man between 18 and 35 years old with active or convalescent COVID-19. What was sequenced was peripheral blood. CDR3 protein: CASSESGGGPDQPQHF. The CDR3 bases are TGCGCCAGCAGTGAGTCTGGCGGGGGGCCTGATCAGCCCCAGCATTTT.